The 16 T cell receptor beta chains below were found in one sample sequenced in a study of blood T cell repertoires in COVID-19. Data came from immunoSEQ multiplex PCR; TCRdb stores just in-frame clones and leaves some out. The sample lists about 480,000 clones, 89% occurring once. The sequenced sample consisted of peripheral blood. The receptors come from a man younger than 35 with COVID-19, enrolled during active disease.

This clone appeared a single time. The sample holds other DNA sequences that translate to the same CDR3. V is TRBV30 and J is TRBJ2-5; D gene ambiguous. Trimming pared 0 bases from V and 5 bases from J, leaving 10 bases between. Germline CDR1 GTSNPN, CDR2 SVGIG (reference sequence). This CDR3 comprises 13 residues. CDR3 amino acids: CAWSVRVQETQYF. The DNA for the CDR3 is TGTGCCTGGAGTGTACGGGTCCAGGAGACCCAGTACTTC.

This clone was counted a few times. In DNA, the CDR3 is TGTGCCAGCAGTATCCTGACAGGCGGCGGCTACACCTTC. This encodes CASSILTGGGYTF. J is TRBJ1-2 and V is TRBV12-3 or TRBV12-4; tentatively, D is TRBD1 (6 bases). This CDR3 has 13 amino acids. With 5 bases removed from V and 8 bases from J, the gap between germline ends came to 15 bases.

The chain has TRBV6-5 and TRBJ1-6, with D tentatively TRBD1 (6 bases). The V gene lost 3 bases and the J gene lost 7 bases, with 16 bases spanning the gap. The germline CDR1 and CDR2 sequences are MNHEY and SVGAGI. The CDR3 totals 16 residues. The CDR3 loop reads CASSYTGRTTNSPLHF. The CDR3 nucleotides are TGTGCCAGCAGTTATACAGGGCGGACAACAAATTCACCCCTCCACTTT.

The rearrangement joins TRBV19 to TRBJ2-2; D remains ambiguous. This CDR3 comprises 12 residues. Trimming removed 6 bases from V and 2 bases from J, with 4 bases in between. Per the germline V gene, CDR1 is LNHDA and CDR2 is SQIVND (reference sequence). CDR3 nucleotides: TGTGCCAGTAGACATAACACCGGGGAGCTGTTTTTT. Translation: CASRHNTGELFF.

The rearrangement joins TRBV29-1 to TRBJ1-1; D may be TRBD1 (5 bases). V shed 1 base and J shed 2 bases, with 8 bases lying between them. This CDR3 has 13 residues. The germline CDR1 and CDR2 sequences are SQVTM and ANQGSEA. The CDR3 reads CSVEVQANTEAFF. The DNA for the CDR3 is TGCAGCGTTGAAGTACAGGCAAACACTGAAGCTTTCTTT. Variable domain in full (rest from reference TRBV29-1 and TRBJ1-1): SAVISQKPSRDICQRGTSLTIQCQVDSQVTMMFWYRQQPGQSLTLIATANQGSEATYESGFVIDKFPISRPNLTFSTLTVSNMSPEDSSIYLCSVEVQANTEAFFGQGTRLTVV.

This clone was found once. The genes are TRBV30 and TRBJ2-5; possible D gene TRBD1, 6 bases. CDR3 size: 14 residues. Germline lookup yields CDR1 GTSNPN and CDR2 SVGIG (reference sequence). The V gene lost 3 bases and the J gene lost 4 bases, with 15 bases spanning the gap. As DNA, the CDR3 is TGTGCCTGGAGAAGGGGGTTGGGGGCAGAGACCCAGTACTTC. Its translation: CAWRRGLGAETQYF.

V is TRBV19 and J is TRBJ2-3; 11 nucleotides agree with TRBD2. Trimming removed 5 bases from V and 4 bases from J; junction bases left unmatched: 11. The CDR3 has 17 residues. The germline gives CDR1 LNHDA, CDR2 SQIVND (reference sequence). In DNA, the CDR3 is TGTGCCAGTAGTGTAGCTACTAGCGGGGGTATCGCAGATACGCAGTATTTT. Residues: CASSVATSGGIADTQYF.

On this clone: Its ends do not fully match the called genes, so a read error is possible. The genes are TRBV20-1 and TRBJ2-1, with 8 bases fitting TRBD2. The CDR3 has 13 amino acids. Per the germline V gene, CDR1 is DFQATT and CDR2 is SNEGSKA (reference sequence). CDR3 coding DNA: TGCAGTGCTAGTGGGACTAGTTTGTCTGAGGAGTTCTTC. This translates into CSASGTSLSEEFF.

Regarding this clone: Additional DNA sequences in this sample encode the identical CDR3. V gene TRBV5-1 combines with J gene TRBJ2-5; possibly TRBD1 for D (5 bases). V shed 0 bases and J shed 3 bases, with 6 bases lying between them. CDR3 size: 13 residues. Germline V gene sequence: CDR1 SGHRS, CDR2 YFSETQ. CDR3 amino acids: CASSLGGEETQYF. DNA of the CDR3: TGCGCCAGCAGCTTGGGGGGCGAAGAGACCCAGTACTTC.

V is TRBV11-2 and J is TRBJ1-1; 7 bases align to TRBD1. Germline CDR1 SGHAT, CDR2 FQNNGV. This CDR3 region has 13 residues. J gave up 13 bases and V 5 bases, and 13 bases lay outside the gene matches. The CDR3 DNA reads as TGTGCCAGCAGCATAACGTCAGGGGGTGATATTTTCTTT. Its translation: CASSITSGGDIFF.

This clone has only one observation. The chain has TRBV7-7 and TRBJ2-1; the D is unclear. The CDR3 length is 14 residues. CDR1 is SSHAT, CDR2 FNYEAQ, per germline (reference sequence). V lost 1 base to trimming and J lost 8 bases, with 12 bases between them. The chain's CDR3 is CASSLEGNRDEQFF. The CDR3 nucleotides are TGTGCCAGCAGCTTAGAAGGTAATCGGGATGAGCAGTTCTTC.

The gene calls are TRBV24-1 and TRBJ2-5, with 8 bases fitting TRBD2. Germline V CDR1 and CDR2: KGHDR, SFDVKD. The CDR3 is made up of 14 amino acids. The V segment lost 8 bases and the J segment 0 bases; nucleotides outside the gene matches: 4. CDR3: CATTGGRYQETQYF. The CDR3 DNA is TGTGCCACCACGGGGGGGAGATACCAAGAGACCCAGTACTTC.

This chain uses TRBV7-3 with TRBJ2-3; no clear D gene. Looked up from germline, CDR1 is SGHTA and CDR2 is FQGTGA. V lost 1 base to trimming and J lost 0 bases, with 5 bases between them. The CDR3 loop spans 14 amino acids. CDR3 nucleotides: TGTGCCAGCAGCTTAAGGCAGAGCACAGATACGCAGTATTTT. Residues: CASSLRQSTDTQYF.

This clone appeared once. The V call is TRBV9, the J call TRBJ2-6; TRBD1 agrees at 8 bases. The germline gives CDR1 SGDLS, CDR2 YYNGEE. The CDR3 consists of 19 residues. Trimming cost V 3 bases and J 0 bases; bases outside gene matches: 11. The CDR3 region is CASSATGTGRSSGANVLTF. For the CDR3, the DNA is TGTGCCAGCAGCGCTACCGGGACAGGAAGAAGCTCTGGGGCCAACGTCCTGACTTTC. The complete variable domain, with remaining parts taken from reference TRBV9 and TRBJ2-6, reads DSGVTQTPKHLITATGQRVTLRCSPRSGDLSVYWYQQSLDQGLQFLIQYYNGEERAKGNILERFSAQQFPDLHSELNLSSLELGDSALYFCASSATGTGRSSGANVLTFGAGSRLTVL.

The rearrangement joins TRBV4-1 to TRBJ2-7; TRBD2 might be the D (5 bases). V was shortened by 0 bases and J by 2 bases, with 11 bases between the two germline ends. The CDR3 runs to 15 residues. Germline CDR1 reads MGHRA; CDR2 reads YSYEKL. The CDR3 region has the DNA TGCGCCAGCAGCCAAGATCGGGGTACAGCCTACGAGCAGTACTTC. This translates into CASSQDRGTAYEQYF.

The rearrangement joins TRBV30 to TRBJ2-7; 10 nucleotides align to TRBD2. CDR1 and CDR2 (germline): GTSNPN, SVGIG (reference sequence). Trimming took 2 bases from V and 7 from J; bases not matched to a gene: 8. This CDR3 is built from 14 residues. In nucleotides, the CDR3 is TGTGCCTGGAGTATTCTAGCGGGAGAGGGGGAGCAGTACTTC. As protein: CAWSILAGEGEQYF.